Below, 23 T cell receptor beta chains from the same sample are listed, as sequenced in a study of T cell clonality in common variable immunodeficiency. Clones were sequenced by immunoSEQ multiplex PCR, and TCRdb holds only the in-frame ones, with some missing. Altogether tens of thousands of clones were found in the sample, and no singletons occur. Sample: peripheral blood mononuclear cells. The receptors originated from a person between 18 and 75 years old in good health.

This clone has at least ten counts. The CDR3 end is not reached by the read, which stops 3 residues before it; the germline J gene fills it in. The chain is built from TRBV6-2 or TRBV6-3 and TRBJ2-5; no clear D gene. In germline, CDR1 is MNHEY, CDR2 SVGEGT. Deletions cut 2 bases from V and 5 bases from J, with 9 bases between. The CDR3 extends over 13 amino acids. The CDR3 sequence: CASSYDPRETQYF. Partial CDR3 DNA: TGTGCCAGCAGTTACGATCCGCGGGAGACC.

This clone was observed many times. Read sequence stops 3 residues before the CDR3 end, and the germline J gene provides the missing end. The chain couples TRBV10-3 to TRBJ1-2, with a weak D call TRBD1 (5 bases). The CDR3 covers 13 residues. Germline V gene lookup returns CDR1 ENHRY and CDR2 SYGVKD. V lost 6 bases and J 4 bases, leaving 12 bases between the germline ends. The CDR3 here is CAISDQGGYGYTF. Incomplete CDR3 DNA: TGTGCCATCAGCGACCAGGGAGGCTATGGC.

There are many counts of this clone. The sequenced part of the CDR3 DNA is TGTGCCAGTAGTAATCAGGGAATGTCCTACAATGAG. It translates to CASSNQGMSYNE. In full, the CDR3 is CASSNQGMSYNEQFF. The chain uses TRBV19 and TRBJ2-1, with TRBD1 as a possible D gene (5 bases). The sequence runs out 3 residues before the end of the CDR3; the remainder is reconstructed from the germline J gene. The CDR3 is 15 amino acids. V gave up 4 bases and J gave up 1 base, with 11 bases separating them. The germline V gene encodes CDR1 LNHDA and CDR2 SQIVND (reference sequence).

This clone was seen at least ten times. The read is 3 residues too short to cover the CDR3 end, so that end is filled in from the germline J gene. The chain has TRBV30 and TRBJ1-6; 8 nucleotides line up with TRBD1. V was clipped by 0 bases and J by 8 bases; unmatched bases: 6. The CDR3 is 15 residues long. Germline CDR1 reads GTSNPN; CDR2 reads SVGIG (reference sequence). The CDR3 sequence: CAWSVPDRVDSPLHF. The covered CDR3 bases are TGTGCCTGGAGTGTCCCGGACAGGGTTGATTCACCC. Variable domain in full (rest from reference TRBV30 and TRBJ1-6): SQTIHQWPATLVQPVGSPLSLECTVEGTSNPNLYWYRQAAGRGLQLLFYSVGIGQISSEVPQNLSASRPQDRQFILSSKKLLLSDSGFYLCAWSVPDRVDSPLHFGNGTRLTVT.

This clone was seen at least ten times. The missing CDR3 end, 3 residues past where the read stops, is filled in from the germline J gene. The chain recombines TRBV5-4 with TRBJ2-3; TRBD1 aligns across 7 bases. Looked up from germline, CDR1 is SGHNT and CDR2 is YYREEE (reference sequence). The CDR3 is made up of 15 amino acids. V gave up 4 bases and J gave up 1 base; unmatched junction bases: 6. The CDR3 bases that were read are TGTGCCAGCAGCCTTAACAGGGGTCGCACAGATACG. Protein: CASSLNRGRTDT. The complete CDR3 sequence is CASSLNRGRTDTQYF.

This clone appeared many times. The covered CDR3 bases are TGTGCCAGCAGCTTGGGGGCTACCAACAATTCACCG. Its protein is CASSLGATNNSP. Given in full, the CDR3 is CASSLGATNNSPLFF. The chain couples TRBV5-4 to TRBJ2-2; no firm D call. The CDR3 end falls 3 residues outside the read, so it is completed with the germline J gene. Per germline, CDR1 SGHNT and CDR2 YYREEE (reference sequence). The CDR3 is 15 residues long.

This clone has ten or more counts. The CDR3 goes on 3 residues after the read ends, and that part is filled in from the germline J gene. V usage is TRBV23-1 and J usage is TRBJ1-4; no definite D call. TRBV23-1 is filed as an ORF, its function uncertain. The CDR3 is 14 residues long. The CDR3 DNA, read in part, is TGCGCCAGCAGTCAATCACAATATAATTCACCA. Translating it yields CASSQSQYNSP. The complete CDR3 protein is CASSQSQYNSPLFF.

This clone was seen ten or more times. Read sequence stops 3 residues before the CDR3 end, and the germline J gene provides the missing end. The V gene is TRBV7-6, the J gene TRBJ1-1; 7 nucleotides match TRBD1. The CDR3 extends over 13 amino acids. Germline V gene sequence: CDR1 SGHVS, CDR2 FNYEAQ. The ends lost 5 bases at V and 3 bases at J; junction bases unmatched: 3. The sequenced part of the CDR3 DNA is TGTGCCAGCAGCCCCGACAGGGACACTGAA. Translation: CASSPDRDTE. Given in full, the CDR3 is CASSPDRDTEAFF.

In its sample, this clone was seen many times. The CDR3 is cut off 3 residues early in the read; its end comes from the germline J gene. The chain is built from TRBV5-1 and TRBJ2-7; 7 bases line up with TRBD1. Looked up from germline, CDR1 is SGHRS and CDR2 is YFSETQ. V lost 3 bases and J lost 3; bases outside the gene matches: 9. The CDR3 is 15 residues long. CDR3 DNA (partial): TGCGCCAGCAGCTACAAACGGGACAGCCTCTACGAG. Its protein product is CASSYKRDSLYE. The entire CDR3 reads CASSYKRDSLYEQYF.

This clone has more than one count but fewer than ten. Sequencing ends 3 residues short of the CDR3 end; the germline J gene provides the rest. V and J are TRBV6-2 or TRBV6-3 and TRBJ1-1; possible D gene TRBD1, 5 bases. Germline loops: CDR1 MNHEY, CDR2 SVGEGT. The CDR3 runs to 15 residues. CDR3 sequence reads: CASSFGTSDTDTAFF. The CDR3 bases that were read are TGTGCCAGCAGTTTCGGGACTAGCGACACAGATACG.

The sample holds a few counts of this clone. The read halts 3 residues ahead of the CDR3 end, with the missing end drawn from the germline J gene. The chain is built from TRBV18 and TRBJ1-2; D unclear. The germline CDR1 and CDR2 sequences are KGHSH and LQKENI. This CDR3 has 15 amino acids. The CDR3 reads CASSPVRTDDYDYTF. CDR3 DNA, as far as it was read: TGTGCCAGCTCACCAGTGAGGACGGATGACTACGAC.

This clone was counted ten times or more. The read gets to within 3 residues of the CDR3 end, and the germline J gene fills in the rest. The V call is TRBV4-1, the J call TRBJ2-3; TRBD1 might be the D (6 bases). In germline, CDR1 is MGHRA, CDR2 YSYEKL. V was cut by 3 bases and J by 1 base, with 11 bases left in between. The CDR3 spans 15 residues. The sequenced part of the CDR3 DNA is TGCGCCAGCAGCCACCTCAGGGGCGGCACAGATACG. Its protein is CASSHLRGGTDT. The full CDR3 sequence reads CASSHLRGGTDTQYF.

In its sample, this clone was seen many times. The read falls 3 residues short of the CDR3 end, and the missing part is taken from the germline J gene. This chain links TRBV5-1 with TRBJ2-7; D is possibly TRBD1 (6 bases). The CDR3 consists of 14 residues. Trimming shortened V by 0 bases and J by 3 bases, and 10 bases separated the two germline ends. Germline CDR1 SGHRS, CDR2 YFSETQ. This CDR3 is CASSLDGQYYEQYF. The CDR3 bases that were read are TGCGCCAGCAGCTTGGATGGACAGTACTACGAG.

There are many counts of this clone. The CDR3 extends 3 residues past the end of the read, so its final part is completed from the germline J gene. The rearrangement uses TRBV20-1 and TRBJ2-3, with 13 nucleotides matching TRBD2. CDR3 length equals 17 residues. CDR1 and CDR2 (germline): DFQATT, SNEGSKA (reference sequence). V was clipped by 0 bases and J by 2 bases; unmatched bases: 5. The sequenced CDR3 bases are TGCAGTGCTAGAGATTTGGGACTAGCGGGATTCACAGATACG. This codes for CSARDLGLAGFTDT. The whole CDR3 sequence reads CSARDLGLAGFTDTQYF.

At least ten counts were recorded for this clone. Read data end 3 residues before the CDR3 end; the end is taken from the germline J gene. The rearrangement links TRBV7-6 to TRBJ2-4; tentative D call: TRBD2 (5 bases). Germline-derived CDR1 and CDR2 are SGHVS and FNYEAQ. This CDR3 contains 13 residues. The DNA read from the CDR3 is TGTGCCAGCAGCTTAGGGACGGCGGGTGTT. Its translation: CASSLGTAGV. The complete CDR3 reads CASSLGTAGVQYF.

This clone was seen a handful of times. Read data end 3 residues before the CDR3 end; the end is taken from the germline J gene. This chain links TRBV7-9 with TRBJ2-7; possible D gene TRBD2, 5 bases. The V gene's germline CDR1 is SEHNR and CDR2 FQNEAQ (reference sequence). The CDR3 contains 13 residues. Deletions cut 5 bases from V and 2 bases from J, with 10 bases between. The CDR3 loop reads CASSPSGTYEQYF. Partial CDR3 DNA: TGTGCCAGCAGCCCCTCGGGGACCTACGAG.

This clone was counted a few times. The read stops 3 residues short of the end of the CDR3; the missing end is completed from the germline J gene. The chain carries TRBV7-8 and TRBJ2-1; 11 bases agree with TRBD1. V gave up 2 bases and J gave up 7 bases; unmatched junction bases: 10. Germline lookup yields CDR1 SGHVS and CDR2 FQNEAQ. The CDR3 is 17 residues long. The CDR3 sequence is CASSLTGGTGGWNEQFF. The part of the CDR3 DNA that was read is TGTGCCAGCAGCTTAACGGGGGGGACAGGGGGTTGGAATGAG.

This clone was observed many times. The CDR3 is CSARDPKRGGPDTQYF. The DNA read from the CDR3 is TGCAGTGCTAGAGACCCAAAGCGGGGGGGCCCGGATACG. The genes are TRBV20-1 and TRBJ2-3; 10 bases line up with TRBD2. The CDR3 goes on 3 residues after the read ends, and that part is filled in from the germline J gene. J lost 6 bases, V lost 0 bases, and 9 bases had no gene match. Germline CDR1 reads DFQATT; CDR2 reads SNEGSKA (reference sequence). This CDR3 has 16 amino acids.

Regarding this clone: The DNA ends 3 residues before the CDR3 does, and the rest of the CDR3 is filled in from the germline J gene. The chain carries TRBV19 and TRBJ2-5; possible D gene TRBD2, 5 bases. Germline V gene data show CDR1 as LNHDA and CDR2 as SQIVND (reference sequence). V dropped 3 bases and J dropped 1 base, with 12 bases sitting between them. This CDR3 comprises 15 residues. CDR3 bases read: TGTGCCAGTAGTATTTTGGCAGGAGGCCAAGAGACC. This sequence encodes CASSILAGGQET. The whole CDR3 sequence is CASSILAGGQETQYF.

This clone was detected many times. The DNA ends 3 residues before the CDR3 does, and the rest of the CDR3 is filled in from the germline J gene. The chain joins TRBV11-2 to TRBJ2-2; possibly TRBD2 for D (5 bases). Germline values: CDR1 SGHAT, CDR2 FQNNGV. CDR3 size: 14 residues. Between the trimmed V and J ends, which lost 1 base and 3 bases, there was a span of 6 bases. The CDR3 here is CASSLAGYTGELFF. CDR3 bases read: TGTGCCAGCAGCTTAGCGGGGTACACCGGGGAG.

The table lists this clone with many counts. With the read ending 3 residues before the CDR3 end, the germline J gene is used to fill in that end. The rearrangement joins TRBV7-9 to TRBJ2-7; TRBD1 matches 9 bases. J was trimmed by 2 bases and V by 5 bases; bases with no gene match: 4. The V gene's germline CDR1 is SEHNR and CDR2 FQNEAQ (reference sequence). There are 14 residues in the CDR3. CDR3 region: CASSLDRGTYEQYF. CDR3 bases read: TGTGCCAGCAGCCTGGACAGGGGAACCTACGAG.

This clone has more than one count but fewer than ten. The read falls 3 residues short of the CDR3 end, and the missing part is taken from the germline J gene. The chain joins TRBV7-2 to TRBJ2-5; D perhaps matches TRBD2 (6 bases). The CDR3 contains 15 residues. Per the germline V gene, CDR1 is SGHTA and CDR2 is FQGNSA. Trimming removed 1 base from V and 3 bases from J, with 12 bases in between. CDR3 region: CASSLGGRDEETQYF. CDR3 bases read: TGTGCCAGCAGCTTAGGCGGGCGGGATGAAGAGACC.

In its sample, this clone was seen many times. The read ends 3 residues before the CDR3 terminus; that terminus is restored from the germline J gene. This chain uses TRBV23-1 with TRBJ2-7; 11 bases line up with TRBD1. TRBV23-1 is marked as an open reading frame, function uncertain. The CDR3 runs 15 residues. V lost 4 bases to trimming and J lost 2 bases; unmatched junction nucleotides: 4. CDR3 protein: CASSPGTGGPYEQYF. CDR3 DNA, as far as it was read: TGCGCCAGCAGTCCAGGGACAGGGGGACCCTACGAG.